In its sample, the clone carrying this T cell receptor beta chain was seen many times. No antigen is known for it. This sample was included in a study of metastatic and nonmetastatic thyroid tumors. The study's findings and limits: Relative to benign nodules, malignant thyroid tumors were reportedly characterized by significantly elevated TCR beta diversity in blood and tumor.

V was shortened by 1 base and J by 10 bases, with 14 bases between the two germline ends. The CDR3 has 14 residues. The germline CDR1 and CDR2 sequences are SGHDN and FVKESK. Patients underwent thyroid surgery, and none had received any treatment before it. In the source study's methods: Variation in CDR3 across clinicopathological groups served as the basis for constructing a distant-metastasis classifier in papillary thyroid cancer. With MiXCR, TCRdb reprocessed the PCR reads. The V and J calls shown here were made by TCRdb, not taken from the authors' results. Counted here are about 85,000 clones, 7.5% to 9% occurring once; the ten biggest clones make up 8.8%.

This clonotype was sampled from a female donor with papillary thyroid cancer or a benign thyroid nodule (not recorded which). Some clones in this sample may be carry-over from other donors' samples. Sample: blood. V and J are TRBV14 and TRBJ2-1; D is perhaps TRBD2 (6 bases). The DNA for the CDR3 is TGTGCCAGCAGCCAAGGTCTCTTCAGCGGGGAGCAGTTCTTC. It is translated as CASSQGLFSGEQFF. Using reference TRBV14 and TRBJ2-1 for the parts outside the CDR3, the full variable domain is EAGVTQFPSHSVIEKGQTVTLRCDPISGHDNLYWYRRVMGKEIKFLLHFVKESKQDESGMPNNRFLAERTGGTYSTLKVQPAELEDSGVYFCASSQGLFSGEQFFGPGTRLTVL.